This T cell receptor (beta chain) is drawn from a study of PD-1 blockade in classical Hodgkin lymphoma. Patients all relapsed after autologous stem cell transplantation, and there was variation in brentuximab vedotin exposure. With respect to this clone: This CDR3 is also generated by other DNA sequences in the sample.

Only in-frame clones appear in the TCRdb table, and some are missing; sequencing was by immunoSEQ multiplex PCR. The table lists 98,000 or so clones, 80% to 90% of them singletons. The receptor comes from a human donor with classical Hodgkin lymphoma. The source material was peripheral blood mononuclear cells (PBMCs), sampled before the second cycle of nivolumab.

The CDR3 loop reads CASSLVGNTEAFF. The CDR3 coding sequence is TGTGCCAGCAGCTTAGTCGGGAACACTGAAGCTTTCTTT. The V and J genes are TRBV7-9 and TRBJ1-1; no clear D. Germline CDR1 SEHNR, CDR2 FQNEAQ (reference sequence). This CDR3 has 13 residues. V was shortened by 1 base and J by 1 base, with 4 bases between the two germline ends.